Below, 19 T cell receptor beta chains from the same sample are listed, as sequenced in a study of memory CD4+ T cells and cytomegalovirus serostatus. Clones were read by immunoSEQ multiplex PCR, and TCRdb kept only the in-frame ones, dropping some. The sample consists of 55,000 to 65,000 clones, roughly 85% of them appearing once. The sort gate was single viable CD3+CD4+CD8-CD45RO+ cells for memory CD4+ T cells. Sequencing input: memory CD4+ T cells from blood. The origin of the receptors is an adult in good health and CMV-seronegative. Some clones in this sample may be carry-over from other donors' samples.

The rearrangement links TRBV11-2 to TRBJ2-7; no definite D call. Looked up from germline, CDR1 is SGHAT and CDR2 is FQNNGV. Trimming took off 7 bases at V and 4 bases at J, with 11 bases between the two ends. The CDR3 contains 12 residues. The CDR3 DNA reads TGTGCCAGCACTTCCCTCGGATACGAGCAGTACTTC. It encodes CASTSLGYEQYF.

The CDR3 DNA follows: TGTGCCTGGAGAAAGTTGGACAGGGATTATGGCTACACCTTC. Protein: CAWRKLDRDYGYTF. The chain carries TRBV30 and TRBJ1-2, with 8 bases fitting TRBD1. The CDR3 has 14 amino acids. CDR1 and CDR2 from the germline V gene are GTSNPN and SVGIG (reference sequence). Trimming cost V 3 bases and J 5 bases; bases outside gene matches: 8.

This clone was seen only once. V is TRBV12-2 and J is TRBJ1-5; TRBD1 is the table's D call and was not checked against the DNA. TRBV12-2 is a pseudogene. The CDR3 spans 20 residues. The CDR3 region is CASPLSPSQGQPNGNQPQHF. CDR3 DNA sequence: TGTGCAAGTCCCCTAAGCCCGTCCCAGGGACAGCCGAATGGCAATCAGCCCCAGCATTTT.

This chain joins TRBV28 and TRBJ2-7; 7 positions match TRBD2. CDR1 MDHEN and CDR2 SYDVKM come from the germline V gene. The CDR3 is made up of 14 amino acids. The junction had 6 bases not matched to a gene; V was cut back by 5 bases and J by 2 bases. The CDR3 region is CASSDGRPPYEQYF. In DNA, the CDR3 is TGTGCCAGCAGTGACGGGAGGCCCCCCTACGAGCAGTACTTC.

The chain joins TRBV5-1 to TRBJ2-2; TRBD2 matches 15 bases. The J segment lost 5 bases and the V segment lost 3 bases, leaving 2 bases of the junction unmatched. Germline CDR1 SGHRS, CDR2 YFSETQ. The CDR3 spans 16 residues. This CDR3 is CASSWGLAGGTGELFF. CDR3 DNA sequence: TGCGCCAGCAGCTGGGGACTAGCGGGAGGAACCGGGGAGCTGTTTTTT.

A few counts support this clone. The V and J genes are TRBV19 and TRBJ1-5; unclear D gene. CDR1 is LNHDA and CDR2 is SQIVND in the germline V gene (reference sequence). V lost 3 bases, J lost 4 bases, and 13 bases lay in between. This CDR3 has 15 amino acids. The CDR3 DNA follows: TGTGCCAGTAGTATTGGAAGGACGGCAAATCAGCCCCAGCATTTT. Translating gives CASSIGRTANQPQHF. Filled out from reference TRBV19 and TRBJ1-5, the complete variable domain reads DGGITQSPKYLFRKEGQNVTLSCEQNLNHDAMYWYRQDPGQGLRLIYYSQIVNDFQKGDIAEGYSVSREKKESFPLTVTSAQKNPTAFYLCASSIGRTANQPQHFGDGTRLSIL.

The rearrangement uses TRBV19 and TRBJ1-5; D not resolved. The V gene's germline CDR1 is LNHDA and CDR2 SQIVND (reference sequence). The CDR3 is 12 amino acids. The ends were cut back, 7 bases at V and 7 bases at J, with 11 bases in the middle. The CDR3 is CASTTARQPQHF. The CDR3 DNA is TGTGCCAGTACCACCGCACGGCAGCCCCAGCATTTT.

V is TRBV28 and J is TRBJ2-3; possibly TRBD2 for D (6 bases). This CDR3 is 15 amino acids long. CDR1 is MDHEN and CDR2 is SYDVKM in the germline V gene. Trimming left V 5 bases short and J 3 bases short, with 15 bases between. CDR3 protein: CASSPRGAGTDTQYF. CDR3 in DNA: TGTGCCAGCAGTCCCAGAGGGGCGGGAACAGATACGCAGTATTTT.

This rearrangement joins TRBV7-9 to TRBJ2-7; tentative D call: TRBD2 (6 bases). CDR1 and CDR2 (germline): SEHNR, FQNEAQ (reference sequence). V was pared by 5 bases and J by 7 bases, with 21 bases between. This CDR3 spans 15 amino acids. This CDR3 is CASSHGRDFTSEQYF. The CDR3 DNA sequence: TGTGCCAGCAGCCACGGGCGGGATTTTACGTCAGAGCAGTACTTC.

The chain links TRBV6-5 to TRBJ2-7; 8 bases agree with TRBD1. V was pared by 0 bases and J by 2 bases, with 6 bases of the junction left unmatched. The CDR3 is 16 residues long. Looked up from germline, CDR1 is MNHEY and CDR2 is SVGAGI. CDR3 protein: CASSYSRTGSPYEQYF. CDR3 DNA: TGTGCCAGCAGTTACTCGAGGACAGGGTCGCCCTACGAGCAGTACTTC.

The J gene is TRBJ2-1, the V gene TRBV18, with 7 bases lining up with TRBD2. The CDR3 has 12 amino acids. With 6 bases clipped from V and 8 bases from J, the junction kept 4 bases outside the gene matches. Germline V CDR1 and CDR2: KGHSH, LQKENI. CDR3 sequence (DNA): TGTGCCAGCTCGGCAGGGAGGGATGAGCAGTTCTTC. Protein: CASSAGRDEQFF.

CDR3 DNA: TGTGCCAGCAGCCTGCCGGGACTAGCAGATACGCAGTATTTT. Translation: CASSLPGLADTQYF. This chain uses TRBV14 with TRBJ2-3; 8 nucleotides agree with TRBD2. This CDR3 comprises 14 residues. With 4 bases clipped from V and 4 bases from J, the junction kept 4 bases outside the gene matches. Germline V gene data show CDR1 as SGHDN and CDR2 as FVKESK.

There are a few counts of this clone. This chain uses TRBV7-2 with TRBJ1-6; D perhaps matches TRBD1 (5 bases). Between the trimmed V and J ends, which lost 0 bases and 13 bases, there was a span of 19 bases. Per germline, CDR1 SGHTA and CDR2 FQGNSA. This CDR3 has 16 residues. CDR3 DNA sequence: TGTGCCAGCAGCTTAGCCCCTCCAGACAGCGGCTTTCCCCTCCACTTT. The encoded protein is CASSLAPPDSGFPLHF.

The rearrangement links TRBV11-2 to TRBJ1-2; a possible D gene is TRBD1 (6 bases). The CDR3 is 15 amino acids. CDR1 is SGHAT, CDR2 FQNNGV, per germline. Trimming removed 2 bases from V and 2 bases from J, with 12 bases in between. For the CDR3, the DNA is TGTGCCAGCAGCTTAAGGGGGGGGCCAAACTATGGCTACACCTTC. Translation gives CASSLRGGPNYGYTF.

V and J are TRBV29-1 and TRBJ1-2, with D perhaps matching TRBD1 (6 bases). V dropped 6 bases and J dropped 2 bases, with 13 bases sitting between them. From germline, CDR1 is SQVTM and CDR2 ANQGSEA. The CDR3 spans 13 residues. The CDR3 is CSVGGLGNYGYTF. The CDR3 DNA is TGCAGCGTGGGGGGGCTTGGAAACTATGGCTACACCTTC.

The chain has TRBV6-1 and TRBJ1-2; weak D call: TRBD1 (5 bases). Germline lookup yields CDR1 MNHNS and CDR2 SASEGT. The CDR3 is 12 residues long. The V gene lost 8 bases and the J gene lost 4 bases, with 11 bases spanning the gap. CDR3 DNA: TGTGCCAGCTTAGACAGCCGCTATGGCTACACCTTC. This encodes CASLDSRYGYTF.

This chain joins TRBV27 and TRBJ2-1; TRBD1 matches 12 bases. After removal of 4 bases from V and 8 bases from J, the junction contained 6 bases not matched to a gene. This CDR3 has 15 amino acids. Per germline, CDR1 MNHEY and CDR2 SMNVEV (reference sequence). The CDR3 is CASSSGTGGDYEQFF. The CDR3 bases are TGTGCCAGCAGTTCCGGGACAGGGGGCGACTATGAGCAGTTCTTC.

The chain links TRBV7-9 to TRBJ1-5, with D perhaps matching TRBD1 (5 bases). V lost 2 bases to trimming and J lost 4 bases, with 15 bases between them. CDR3 size: 16 residues. Germline values: CDR1 SEHNR, CDR2 FQNEAQ (reference sequence). DNA for the CDR3: TGTGCCAGCAGCTTACAGGGAAAGGTACTAAATCAGCCCCAGCATTTT. Amino acids: CASSLQGKVLNQPQHF.

This chain links TRBV7-3 with TRBJ2-6; D gene unclear. There are 12 residues in the CDR3. Germline CDR1 SGHTA, CDR2 FQGTGA. V was clipped by 2 bases and J by 4 bases, with 0 bases between them. The CDR3 bases are TGTGCCAGCAGCTTAGGGGCCAACGTCCTGACTTTC. It encodes CASSLGANVLTF. The full variable domain, its missing parts supplied by reference TRBV7-3 and TRBJ2-6, is GAGVSQTPSNKVTEKGKYVELRCDPISGHTALYWYRQSLGQGPEFLIYFQGTGAADDSGLPNDRFFAVRPEGSVSTLKIQRTERGDSAVYLCASSLGANVLTFGAGSRLTVL.